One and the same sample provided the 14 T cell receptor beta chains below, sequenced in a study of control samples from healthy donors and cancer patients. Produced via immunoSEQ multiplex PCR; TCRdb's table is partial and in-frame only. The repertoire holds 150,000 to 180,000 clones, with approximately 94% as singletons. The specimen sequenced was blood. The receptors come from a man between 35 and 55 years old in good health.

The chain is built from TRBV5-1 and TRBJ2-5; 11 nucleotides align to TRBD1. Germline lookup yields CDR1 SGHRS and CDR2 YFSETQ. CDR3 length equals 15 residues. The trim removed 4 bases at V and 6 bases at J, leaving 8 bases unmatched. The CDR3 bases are TGCGCCAGCAGCACTGGACAGGGGGCGAGGCAGACCCAGTACTTC. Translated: CASSTGQGARQTQYF.

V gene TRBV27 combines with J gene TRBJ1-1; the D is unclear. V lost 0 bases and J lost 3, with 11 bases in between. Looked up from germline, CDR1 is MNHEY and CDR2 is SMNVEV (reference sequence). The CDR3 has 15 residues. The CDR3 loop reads CASSLSWLSDTEAFF. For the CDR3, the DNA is TGTGCCAGCAGTTTATCGTGGCTTTCAGACACTGAAGCTTTCTTT.

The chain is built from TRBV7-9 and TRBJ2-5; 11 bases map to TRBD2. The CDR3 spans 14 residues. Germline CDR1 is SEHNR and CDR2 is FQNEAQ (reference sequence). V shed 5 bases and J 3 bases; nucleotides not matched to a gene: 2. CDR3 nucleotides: TGTGCCAGCAGCCCGACTAGCGGGAAAGAGACCCAGTACTTC. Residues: CASSPTSGKETQYF.

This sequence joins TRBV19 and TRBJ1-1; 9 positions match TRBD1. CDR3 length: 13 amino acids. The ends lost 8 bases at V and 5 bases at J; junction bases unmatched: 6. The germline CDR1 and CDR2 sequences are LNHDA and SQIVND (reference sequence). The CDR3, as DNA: TGTGCCAGTCAAACAGGGGGCCTTACTGAAGCTTTCTTT. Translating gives CASQTGGLTEAFF.

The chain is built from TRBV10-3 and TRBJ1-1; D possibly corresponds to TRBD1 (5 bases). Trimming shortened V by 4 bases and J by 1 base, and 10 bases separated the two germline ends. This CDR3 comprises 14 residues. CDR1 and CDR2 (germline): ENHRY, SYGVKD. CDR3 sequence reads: CAISASGGNTEAFF. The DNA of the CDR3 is TGTGCCATCAGTGCGTCGGGGGGGAACACTGAAGCTTTCTTT.

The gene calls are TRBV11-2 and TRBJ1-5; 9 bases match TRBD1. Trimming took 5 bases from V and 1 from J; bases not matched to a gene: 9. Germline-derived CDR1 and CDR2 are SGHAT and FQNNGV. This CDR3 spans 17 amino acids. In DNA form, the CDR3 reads TGTGCCAGCAGCATGTCTCCGGGACAGGGAAGCAATCAGCCCCAGCATTTT. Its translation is CASSMSPGQGSNQPQHF.

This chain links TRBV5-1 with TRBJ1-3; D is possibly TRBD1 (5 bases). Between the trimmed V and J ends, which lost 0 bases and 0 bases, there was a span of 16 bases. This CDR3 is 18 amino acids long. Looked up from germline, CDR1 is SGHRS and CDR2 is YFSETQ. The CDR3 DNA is TGCGCCAGCAGCTTGGCCGGGGCTCACCCCTTCTCTGGAAACACCATATATTTT. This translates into CASSLAGAHPFSGNTIYF.

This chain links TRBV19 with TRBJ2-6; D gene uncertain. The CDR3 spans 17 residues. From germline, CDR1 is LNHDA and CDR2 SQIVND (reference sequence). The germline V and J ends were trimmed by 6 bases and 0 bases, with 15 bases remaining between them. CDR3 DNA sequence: TGTGCCAGTAGGAACCCAGGCTCTCCCTCTGGGGCCAACGTCCTGACTTTC. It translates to CASRNPGSPSGANVLTF.

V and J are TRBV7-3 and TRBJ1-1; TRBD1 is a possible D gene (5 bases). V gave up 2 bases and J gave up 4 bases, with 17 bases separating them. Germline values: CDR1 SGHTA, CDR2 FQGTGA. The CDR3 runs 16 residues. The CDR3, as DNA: TGTGCCAGCAGCTTACCCAGCCACGGGGGTACCACTGAAGCTTTCTTT. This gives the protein CASSLPSHGGTTEAFF.

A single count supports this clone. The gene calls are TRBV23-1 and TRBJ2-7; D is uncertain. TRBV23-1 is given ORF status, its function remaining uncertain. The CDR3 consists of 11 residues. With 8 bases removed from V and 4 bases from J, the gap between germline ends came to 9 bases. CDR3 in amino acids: CASRGLYEQYF. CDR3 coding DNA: TGCGCCAGCCGCGGCCTATACGAGCAGTACTTC.

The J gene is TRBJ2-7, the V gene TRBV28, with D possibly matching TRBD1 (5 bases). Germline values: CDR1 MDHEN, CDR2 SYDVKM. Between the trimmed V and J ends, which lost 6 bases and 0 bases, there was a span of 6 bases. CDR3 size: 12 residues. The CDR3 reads CASRTASYEQYF. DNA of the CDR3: TGTGCCAGCAGGACAGCCTCCTACGAGCAGTACTTC.

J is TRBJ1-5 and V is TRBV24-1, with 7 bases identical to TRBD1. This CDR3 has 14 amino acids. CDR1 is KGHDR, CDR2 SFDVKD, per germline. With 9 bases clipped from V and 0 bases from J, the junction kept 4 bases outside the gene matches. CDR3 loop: CATGGQYSNQPQHF. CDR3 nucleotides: TGTGCCACCGGGGGACAGTATAGCAATCAGCCCCAGCATTTT.

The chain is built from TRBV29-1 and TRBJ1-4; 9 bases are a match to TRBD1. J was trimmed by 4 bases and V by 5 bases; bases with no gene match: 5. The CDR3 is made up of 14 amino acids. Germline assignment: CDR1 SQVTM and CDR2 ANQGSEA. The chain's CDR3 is CSVNEDRGNEKLFF. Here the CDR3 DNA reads TGCAGCGTTAATGAGGACAGGGGTAATGAAAAACTGTTTTTT.

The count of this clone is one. This CDR3 is CSARLAGYNEQFF. The DNA of the CDR3 is TGCAGCGCCCGACTAGCGGGCTACAATGAGCAGTTCTTC. The rearrangement joins TRBV29-1 to TRBJ2-1; TRBD2 agrees at 10 bases. The CDR3 extends over 13 amino acids. The germline gives CDR1 SQVTM, CDR2 ANQGSEA. With V trimmed by 7 bases and J by 3 bases, 3 bases remained unmatched.